This TCR beta chain stems from a study of T cell repertoires in aging, cancer and after chemotherapy. Across the whole study: Six age groups, ranging from 30 or younger to 70 or older, included the donors. Over several months to years, re-sampled healthy donor repertoires clearly shared clones.

TRB rearrangements spanning V, D and J were amplified using mixed TRB-A/B primers. TCRdb used MiXCR to reprocess the multiplex PCR reads, holding one entry per CDR3 protein. The sample has fewer than 15,000 distinct CDR3 sequences, 25% seen once; the top ten hold roughly 52%. Amplification of TCR beta used genomic DNA extracted from peripheral blood. This CDR3 region has 17 residues. The trim removed 11 bases at V and 8 bases at J, leaving 25 bases unmatched. The sequenced material came from blood. The chain couples TRBV23-1 to TRBJ1-2, with 8 bases lining up with TRBD1. TRBV23-1 is labeled an ORF, and its function is uncertain. The source of this sequence is a human donor in good health. This CDR3 is CAGTTIDRGRARCGYTF. DNA for the CDR3: TGCGCCGGCACTACCATTGACAGGGGAAGGGCTCGTTGCGGCTACACCTTC.